This TCR beta chain was sequenced for a study of early T cells in non-severe SARS-CoV-2 infection. Whole-study context: Sequenced material consisted of bulk RNA (from unsorted whole blood), and chains were unpaired.

This clonotype was detected many times. Its antigen is not known. Attachment of unique molecular identifiers was made to individual cDNA molecules. TCRdb re-called the 5' RACE reads with MiXCR, one entry per CDR3 protein. Here the sample spans approximately 26,000 distinct CDR3 sequences, roughly 4.1% being singletons. Points from the study as a whole: Lookups in VDJdb leaned toward anti-spike CD8 responses and missed private and CD4 specificities.

The V and J ends lost 6 bases and 1 base, in that order; junction bases with no gene match: 6. The CDR3 loop spans 15 amino acids. Germline V CDR1 and CDR2: MNHNY, SVGAGI (reference sequence). The chain joins TRBV6-6 to TRBJ2-7, with 10 bases that match TRBD2. This clonotype originated in an adult who was a healthcare worker with PCR-confirmed SARS-CoV-2 infection or an uninfected control (not recorded which). The sequenced material came from whole blood. DNA of the CDR3: TGTGCCAGCAGCAACGGACTAGCGGATTCCTACGAGCAGTACTTC. Translating it yields CASSNGLADSYEQYF.